This T cell receptor (beta chain) originates from a study of T cell changes during pregnancy in multiple sclerosis. V lost 0 bases, J lost 1 base, and 12 bases lay in between. Germline V gene data show CDR1 as LNHNV and CDR2 as YYDKDF (reference sequence). This CDR3 spans 16 amino acids. Profiling relied on immunoSEQ multiplex PCR, and the TCRdb table lists in-frame clones only, not all of them. This sample has 35,000 to 50,000 clones, with about 87% found just once. The sequence was collected from a female donor with multiple sclerosis, enrolled in a pregnancy study. The V call is TRBV15, the J call TRBJ1-2; a possible D gene is TRBD1 (6 bases). This material consisted of CD4+ T cells from peripheral blood mononuclear cells, taken in the second trimester of pregnancy. The CDR3 sequence is CATSRDRGQFNYGYTF. Written as DNA, the CDR3 is TGTGCCACCAGCAGAGACCGCGGACAGTTTAACTATGGCTACACCTTC.